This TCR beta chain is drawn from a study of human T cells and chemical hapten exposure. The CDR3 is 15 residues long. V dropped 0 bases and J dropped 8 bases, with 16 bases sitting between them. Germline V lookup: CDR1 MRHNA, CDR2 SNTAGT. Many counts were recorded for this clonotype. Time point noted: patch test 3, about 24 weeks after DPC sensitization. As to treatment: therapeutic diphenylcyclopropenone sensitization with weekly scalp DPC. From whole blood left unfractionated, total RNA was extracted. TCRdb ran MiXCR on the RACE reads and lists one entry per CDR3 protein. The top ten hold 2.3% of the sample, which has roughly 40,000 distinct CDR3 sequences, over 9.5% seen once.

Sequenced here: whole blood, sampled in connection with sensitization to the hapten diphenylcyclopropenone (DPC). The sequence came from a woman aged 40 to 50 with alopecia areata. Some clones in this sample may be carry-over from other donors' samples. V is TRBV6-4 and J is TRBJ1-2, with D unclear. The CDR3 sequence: CASSDSGEREDGYTF. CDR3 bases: TGTGCCAGCAGTGACTCTGGCGAACGAGAAGACGGCTACACCTTC.